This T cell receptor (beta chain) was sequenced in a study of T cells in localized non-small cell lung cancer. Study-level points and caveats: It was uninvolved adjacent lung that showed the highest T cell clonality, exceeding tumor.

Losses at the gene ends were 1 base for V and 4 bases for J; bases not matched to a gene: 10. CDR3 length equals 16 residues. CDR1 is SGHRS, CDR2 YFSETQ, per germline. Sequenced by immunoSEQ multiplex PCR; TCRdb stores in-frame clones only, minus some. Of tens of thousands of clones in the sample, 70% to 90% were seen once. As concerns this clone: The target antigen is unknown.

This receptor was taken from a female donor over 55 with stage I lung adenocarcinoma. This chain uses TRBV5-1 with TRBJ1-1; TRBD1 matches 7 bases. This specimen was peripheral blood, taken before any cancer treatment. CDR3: CASSLRPTGEGTEAFF. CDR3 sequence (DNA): TGCGCCAGCAGCTTGAGGCCTACAGGGGAGGGCACTGAAGCTTTCTTT.